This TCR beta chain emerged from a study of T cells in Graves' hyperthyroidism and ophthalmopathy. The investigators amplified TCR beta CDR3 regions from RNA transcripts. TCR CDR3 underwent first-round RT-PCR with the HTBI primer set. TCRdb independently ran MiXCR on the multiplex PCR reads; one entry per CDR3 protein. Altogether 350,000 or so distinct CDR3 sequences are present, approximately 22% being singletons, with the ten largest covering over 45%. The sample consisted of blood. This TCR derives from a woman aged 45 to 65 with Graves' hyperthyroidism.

CDR3 residues: CAISLRETLYEQYF. CDR3 DNA: TGTGCCATCAGCCTTCGAGAAACTCTCTACGAGCAGTACTTC. This chain links TRBV10-3 with TRBJ2-7; D gene unclear. From germline, CDR1 is ENHRY and CDR2 SYGVKD. Trimming removed 6 bases at V and 3 bases at J, with 15 bases between. The CDR3 spans 14 residues.